This T cell receptor (beta chain) was profiled in a study of PD-1 blockade in classical Hodgkin lymphoma. Whole-study findings and limits: Relapsed/refractory patients reportedly had the lowest baseline TCR diversity, below newly diagnosed patients, who were below healthy donors.

This CDR3 has 13 amino acids. The V end lost 0 bases, the J end lost 4 bases, and 7 bases lay between the germline ends. Looked up from germline, CDR1 is MNHEY and CDR2 is SVGAGI. Method: immunoSEQ multiplex PCR; TCRdb's copy keeps in-frame clones and lacks some. Of fewer than 40,000 clones in the sample, approximately 94% were seen once. Stated time point: newly diagnosed, previously untreated cHL patient sample. In regard to this clone: Its specificity is unknown.

The sample comprised peripheral blood mononuclear cells (PBMCs). The chain employs TRBV6-5 and TRBJ2-7; D not resolved. This TCR was sampled from a human donor with classical Hodgkin lymphoma. The DNA of the CDR3 is TGTGCCAGCAGTTACTCTGGGCGGTACGAGCAGTACTTC. It specifies CASSYSGRYEQYF.